These 28 T cell receptor beta chains originate from one sample sequenced in a study of CD8+ T cells in alopecia areata. It was for five or six patients that CD4+ cells were sorted into CD25+CD127- cells. RNA was extracted and reverse transcribed into cDNA as the sequencing template. The repertoire was sequenced with immunoSEQ multiplex PCR; TCRdb's copy has only in-frame clones and lacks some. The sample records 37,000 or so clones, roughly 53% being singletons. The sequenced sample consisted of CD4+ Tregs sorted from blood. The origin of the receptors is a human donor with alopecia areata.

This clone has just a few counts. The V and J genes are TRBV5-1 and TRBJ1-1; D gene unclear. This CDR3 is 13 amino acids long. The V end lost 1 base, the J end lost 7 bases, and 11 bases lay between the germline ends. Germline V gene data show CDR1 as SGHRS and CDR2 as YFSETQ. The CDR3 spells CASSLSAGLEAFF. CDR3 DNA: TGCGCCAGCAGCTTGTCAGCCGGGCTTGAAGCTTTCTTT.

The V and J genes are TRBV5-6 and TRBJ2-6; 9 positions match TRBD1. V was clipped by 4 bases and J by 4 bases; unmatched bases: 9. Germline CDR1 SGHDT, CDR2 YYEEEE. The length of the CDR3 is 17 residues. CDR3 in amino acids: CASSPGTGFPGANVLTF. In DNA form, the CDR3 reads TGTGCCAGCAGCCCGGGGACAGGGTTTCCCGGGGCCAACGTCCTGACTTTC.

This chain uses TRBV4-2 with TRBJ1-1; D unclear. The CDR3 totals 13 residues. The germline V and J ends were trimmed by 0 bases and 3 bases, with 5 bases remaining between them. From germline, CDR1 is LGHNA and CDR2 YNFKEQ. The CDR3 sequence is CASSQEEDTEAFF. The DNA of the CDR3 is TGTGCCAGCAGCCAAGAGGAGGACACTGAAGCTTTCTTT.

The chain has TRBV2 and TRBJ2-2; 8 positions match TRBD1. There are 15 residues in the CDR3. The V gene end was trimmed by 10 bases and the J gene end by 3 bases; junction bases not matched to a gene: 10. Germline V gene lookup returns CDR1 SNHLY and CDR2 FYNNEI. Written as DNA, the CDR3 is TGTGCCACCGAGAGACAGGGGCGTGACACCGGGGAGCTGTTTTTT. It encodes CATERQGRDTGELFF.

The rearrangement uses TRBV27 and TRBJ2-1; 11 positions agree with TRBD2. The CDR3 totals 16 residues. V lost 6 bases, J lost 1 base, and 5 bases stayed unmatched. In germline, CDR1 is MNHEY, CDR2 SMNVEV (reference sequence). Here the CDR3 reads CASRPVAGGSYNEQFF. The CDR3 DNA is TGTGCCAGCAGGCCTGTAGCGGGAGGGTCCTACAATGAGCAGTTCTTC.

This sequence joins TRBV7-2 and TRBJ2-4, with D perhaps being TRBD1 or TRBD2 (5 bases each). The CDR3 is 13 residues long. Germline CDR1 reads SGHTA; CDR2 reads FQGNSA. Trimming took 4 bases from V and 7 from J, leaving 11 bases between them. CDR3 region: CASSSGTANIQYF. CDR3 in DNA: TGTGCCAGCAGCTCGGGGACGGCTAACATTCAGTACTTC.

The count of this clone is one. The chain couples TRBV6-1 to TRBJ2-5; 8 positions match TRBD1. The last part of the DNA fits TRBJ2-7 better; the J call may be wrong. Germline V gives CDR1 MNHNS, CDR2 SASEGT. The CDR3 length is 16 residues. CDR3 in DNA: TGTGCCAGCAGTGAAATCGTAAGGACAGGGTCCTACGAGCAGTACTTC. Its translation is CASSEIVRTGSYEQYF.

The chain joins TRBV5-1 to TRBJ2-5; a possible D gene is TRBD2 (5 bases). This CDR3 contains 14 residues. V was trimmed by 4 bases and J by 4 bases, leaving 14 bases between them. CDR1 SGHRS and CDR2 YFSETQ come from the germline V gene. CDR3 loop: CASSLWTGGETQYF. CDR3 bases: TGCGCCAGCAGCCTATGGACTGGCGGAGAGACCCAGTACTTC.

A few counts support this clone. At one end the junction does not follow the germline gene, possibly because of a read error. The chain carries TRBV28 and TRBJ2-7, with 9 nucleotides matching TRBD2. The CDR3 runs 14 residues. In germline, CDR1 is MDHEN, CDR2 SYDVKM. The CDR3 reads CASSTPLLAGSLNF. CDR3 bases: TGTGCCAGCAGTACCCCACTCCTAGCGGGAAGCCTGAACTTC.

This clone was counted only a few times. The chain has TRBV5-1 and TRBJ1-1, with D uncertain. Germline loops: CDR1 SGHRS, CDR2 YFSETQ. V was pared by 4 bases and J by 1 base, with 2 bases between. CDR3 length: 11 amino acids. The CDR3 bases are TGCGCCAGCAGCGGGAACACTGAAGCTTTCTTT. It specifies CASSGNTEAFF.

The gene calls are TRBV29-1 and TRBJ1-1; a possible D gene is TRBD1 (6 bases). Germline V gene sequence: CDR1 SQVTM, CDR2 ANQGSEA. This CDR3 contains 13 residues. V lost 7 bases and J lost 1, with 13 bases in between. The CDR3 spells CSAEGGQNTEAFF. The CDR3 DNA is TGCAGCGCCGAGGGGGGACAGAACACTGAAGCTTTCTTT.

The chain has TRBV6-5 and TRBJ1-5; D might be TRBD1 (5 bases). Trimming left V 2 bases short and J 6 bases short, with 14 bases between. Germline CDR1 MNHEY, CDR2 SVGAGI. The CDR3 covers 15 residues. CDR3 sequence reads: CASSYRDPEVQPQHF. The DNA for the CDR3 is TGTGCCAGCAGTTACAGGGACCCGGAGGTTCAGCCCCAGCATTTT.

The chain uses TRBV7-2 and TRBJ2-7; 7 bases agree with TRBD1. Germline V gene data show CDR1 as SGHTA and CDR2 as FQGNSA. The CDR3 covers 14 residues. After removal of 5 bases from V and 0 bases from J, the junction contained 4 bases not matched to a gene. CDR3 DNA: TGTGCCAGCAGCCCGGACAGGCGCTCCTACGAGCAGTACTTC. Translating it yields CASSPDRRSYEQYF. Full variable domain (remainder filled in from reference TRBV7-2 and TRBJ2-7): GAGVSQSPSNKVTEKGKDVELRCDPISGHTALYWYRQSLGQGLEFLIYFQGNSAPDKSGLPSDRFSAERTGGSVSTLTIQRTQQEDSAVYLCASSPDRRSYEQYFGPGTRLTVT.

The V call is TRBV27, the J call TRBJ2-7; no clear D gene. V was trimmed by 4 bases and J by 5 bases, leaving 15 bases between them. The CDR3 is 14 amino acids. CDR1 and CDR2 (germline): MNHEY, SMNVEV (reference sequence). In DNA form, the CDR3 reads TGTGCCAGCAGTTCAATCGGGCCCCCCAACGAGCAGTACTTC. As protein: CASSSIGPPNEQYF.

The chain links TRBV14 to TRBJ2-3; D remains unclear. V shed 0 bases and J shed 4 bases, with 8 bases lying between them. The length of the CDR3 is 14 residues. Germline V gene lookup returns CDR1 SGHDN and CDR2 FVKESK. CDR3 sequence: CASSQDGLADTQYF. CDR3 sequence (DNA): TGTGCCAGCAGCCAAGACGGCCTAGCAGATACGCAGTATTTT.

The chain uses TRBV18 and TRBJ1-5; no firm D call. The CDR3 covers 14 residues. CDR1 KGHSH and CDR2 LQKENI come from the germline V gene. With 6 bases removed from V and 7 bases from J, the gap between germline ends came to 16 bases. This CDR3 is CASSPDSTAQPQHF. CDR3 DNA: TGTGCCAGCTCTCCCGATAGCACCGCCCAGCCCCAGCATTTT.

The chain recombines TRBV29-1 with TRBJ2-1; 7 positions match TRBD2. Germline CDR1 reads SQVTM; CDR2 reads ANQGSEA. The V gene end was trimmed by 0 bases and the J gene end by 10 bases; junction bases not matched to a gene: 6. This CDR3 spans 13 amino acids. The CDR3 is CSVEDRALAEQFF. CDR3 sequence (DNA): TGCAGCGTTGAAGATAGGGCACTAGCGGAGCAGTTCTTC.

The V and J genes are TRBV5-1 and TRBJ2-5; D remains unclear. V lost 4 bases and J lost 4, with 11 bases in between. This CDR3 comprises 13 residues. The germline V gene encodes CDR1 SGHRS and CDR2 YFSETQ. The CDR3 region is CASSPGTTETQYF. In DNA form, the CDR3 reads TGCGCCAGCAGCCCAGGAACTACAGAGACCCAGTACTTC.

Here the CDR3 reads CASSSRTSGGQETQYF. CDR3 nucleotides: TGTGCCAGCAGCTCTCGGACTAGCGGGGGGCAAGAGACCCAGTACTTC. This chain connects TRBV11-2 to TRBJ2-5; 14 nucleotides align to TRBD2. CDR3 length equals 16 residues. J was trimmed by 2 bases and V by 4 bases; bases with no gene match: 3. Germline CDR1 is SGHAT and CDR2 is FQNNGV. Full variable domain (remainder filled in from reference TRBV11-2 and TRBJ2-5): EAGVAQSPRYKIIEKRQSVAFWCNPISGHATLYWYQQILGQGPKLLIQFQNNGVVDDSQLPKDRFSAERLKGVDSTLKIQPAKLEDSAVYLCASSSRTSGGQETQYFGPGTRLLVL.

The chain combines TRBV7-2 with TRBJ1-2, with unresolved D. V dropped 5 bases and J dropped 8 bases, with 21 bases sitting between them. From germline, CDR1 is SGHTA and CDR2 FQGNSA. The CDR3 spans 15 residues. CDR3 in amino acids: CASSQDHGGSMGYTF. The CDR3 DNA is TGTGCCAGCAGCCAAGATCATGGAGGATCCATGGGCTACACCTTC.

The rearrangement joins TRBV6-6 to TRBJ1-2, with 8 nucleotides matching TRBD1. The CDR3 spans 13 residues. V was clipped by 6 bases and J by 8 bases; unmatched bases: 8. Germline V gives CDR1 MNHNY, CDR2 SVGAGI (reference sequence). As DNA, the CDR3 is TGTGCCAGCAGCTCCGACAGGGGATTGGGCTACACCTTC. The encoded protein is CASSSDRGLGYTF.

The rearrangement joins TRBV6-1 to TRBJ2-1; 9 bases map to TRBD1. V shed 1 base and J 14 bases; nucleotides not matched to a gene: 6. CDR3 length: 13 amino acids. Germline V gene sequence: CDR1 MNHNS, CDR2 SASEGT. CDR3 in amino acids: CASSEGLGTGKFF. CDR3 DNA sequence: TGTGCCAGCAGTGAAGGGCTGGGGACAGGGAAGTTCTTC.

The genes are TRBV19 and TRBJ1-3; the D gene is possibly TRBD1 (5 bases). The V end lost 11 bases, the J end lost 4 bases, and 21 bases lay between the germline ends. Germline values: CDR1 LNHDA, CDR2 SQIVND (reference sequence). The CDR3 consists of 15 residues. The CDR3 coding sequence is TGTGCCGGATCTTCTACTGGGGCAGGAGGAAACACCATATATTTT. This translates into CAGSSTGAGGNTIYF.

The chain joins TRBV7-2 to TRBJ1-5; no definite D call. CDR1 is SGHTA and CDR2 is FQGNSA in the germline V gene. The CDR3 contains 12 residues. V was pared by 5 bases and J by 7 bases, with 9 bases between. The CDR3 sequence is CASSPPGQPQHF. CDR3 in DNA: TGTGCCAGCAGCCCACCCGGCCAGCCCCAGCATTTT.

V usage is TRBV4-1 and J usage is TRBJ2-1; 16 bases match TRBD2. This CDR3 is built from 18 residues. After removal of 5 bases from V and 4 bases from J, the junction contained 8 bases not matched to a gene. The germline V gene has CDR1 MGHRA and CDR2 YSYEKL. Written as DNA, the CDR3 is TGCGCCAGCAGCACCGGGACTAGCGGGGGGGGTTTATACAATGAGCAGTTCTTC. This gives the protein CASSTGTSGGGLYNEQFF.

This clone was counted only a few times. CDR3 residues: CASRPAGTDTQYF. The CDR3, as DNA: TGTGCCAGCAGGCCTGCCGGCACAGATACGCAGTATTTT. The chain is built from TRBV7-8 and TRBJ2-3; no firm D call. Trimming took 6 bases from V and 1 from J, leaving 8 bases between them. The germline V gene has CDR1 SGHVS and CDR2 FQNEAQ. The CDR3 totals 13 residues. The full variable domain, its missing parts supplied by reference TRBV7-8 and TRBJ2-3, is GAGVSQSPRYKVAKRGQDVALRCDPISGHVSLFWYQQALGQGPEFLTYFQNEAQLDKSGLPSDRFFAERPEGSVSTLKIQRTQQEDSAVYLCASRPAGTDTQYFGPGTRLTVL.

This clone was seen a few times. The gene calls are TRBV9 and TRBJ1-1, with D perhaps matching TRBD1 (6 bases). V lost 0 bases to trimming and J lost 3 bases, with 15 bases between them. Germline CDR1 and CDR2: SGDLS and YYNGEE. The CDR3 loop spans 16 amino acids. The CDR3 DNA sequence: TGTGCCAGCAGCGTAGGTCCAGGGGAGTCGCACACTGAAGCTTTCTTT. Translation gives CASSVGPGESHTEAFF.

The chain joins TRBV5-1 to TRBJ2-7, with TRBD1 matching over 8 bases. J gave up 5 bases and V 4 bases, and 8 bases lay outside the gene matches. This CDR3 comprises 14 residues. From germline, CDR1 is SGHRS and CDR2 YFSETQ. The CDR3 loop reads CASSRWGQDDEQYF. In DNA, the CDR3 is TGCGCCAGCAGCCGCTGGGGACAGGATGACGAGCAGTACTTC.